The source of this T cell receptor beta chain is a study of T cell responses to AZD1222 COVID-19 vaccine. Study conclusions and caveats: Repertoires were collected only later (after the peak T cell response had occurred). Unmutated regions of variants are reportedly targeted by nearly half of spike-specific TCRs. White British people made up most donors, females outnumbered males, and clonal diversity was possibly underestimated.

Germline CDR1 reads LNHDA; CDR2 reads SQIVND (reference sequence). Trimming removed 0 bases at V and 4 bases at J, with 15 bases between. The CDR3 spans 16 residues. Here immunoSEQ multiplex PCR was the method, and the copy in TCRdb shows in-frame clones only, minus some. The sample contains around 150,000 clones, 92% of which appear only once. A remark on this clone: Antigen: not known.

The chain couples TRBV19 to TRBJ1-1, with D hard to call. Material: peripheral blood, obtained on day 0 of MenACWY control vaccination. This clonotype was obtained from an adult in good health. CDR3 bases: TGTGCCAGTAGTATAGAAACGCTCAGCCGGGCCACTGAAGCTTTCTTT. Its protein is CASSIETLSRATEAFF.